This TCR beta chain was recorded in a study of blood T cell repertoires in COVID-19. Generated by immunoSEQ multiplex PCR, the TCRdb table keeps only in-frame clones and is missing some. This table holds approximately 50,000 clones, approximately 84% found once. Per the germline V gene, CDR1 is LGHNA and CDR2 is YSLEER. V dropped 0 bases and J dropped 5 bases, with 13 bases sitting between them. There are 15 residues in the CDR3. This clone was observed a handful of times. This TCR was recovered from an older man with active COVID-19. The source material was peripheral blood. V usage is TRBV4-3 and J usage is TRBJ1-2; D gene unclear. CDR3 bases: TGCGCCAGCAGCCAAGATCTACAGAAATATTATGGCTACACCTTC. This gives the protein CASSQDLQKYYGYTF.